These 26 T cell receptor beta chains were sequenced from one sample in a study of cytomegalovirus exposure and HLA in healthy donors (dated by TCRdb to 2016 to 2017). Receptors were amplified or captured by the immunoSEQ multiplex PCR assay. The multiplex PCR relied on a mix of 60 forward primers for TCR Vbeta segments and 13 reverse primers for TCR Jbeta segments. Drawn from immuneACCESS, this table holds only the in-frame rearrangements with V and J called that TCRdb kept. Clones are partly lost; checked studies trace under half to an unresolved V gene and leave the rest unexplained. The sample includes some 65,000 clones, with around 73% observed a single time. The top ten clonotypes cover 3% of the sample. What was sequenced was PBMCs. Every receptor here comes from a girl aged 5 to 17 in good health and CMV-seropositive.

This chain links TRBV28 with TRBJ2-1; 9 bases align to TRBD1. The CDR3 sequence is 16 residues long. Unmatched junction bases numbered 13, after V lost 6 bases and J lost 7 bases. The germline V gene has CDR1 MDHEN and CDR2 SYDVKM. The CDR3 region has the DNA TGTGCCAGCAGCTTTCTGGATGGACAGGGGAGTAATGAGCAGTTCTTC. Residues: CASSFLDGQGSNEQFF.

The V call is TRBV6-5, the J call TRBJ2-4; maybe TRBD2 (5 bases). Germline V gene sequence: CDR1 MNHEY, CDR2 SVGAGI. Trimming stripped 8 bases from V and 0 bases from J, with 14 bases between. CDR3 length: 15 amino acids. The CDR3 nucleotides are TGTGCCAGCTCTACAACCGGGGTAGCCAAAAACATTCAGTACTTC. Translated, it gives CASSTTGVAKNIQYF.

V is TRBV15 and J is TRBJ1-1; no definite D call. V was clipped by 1 base and J by 7 bases, with 10 bases between them. This CDR3 comprises 13 residues. Germline values: CDR1 LNHNV, CDR2 YYDKDF (reference sequence). In DNA form, the CDR3 reads TGTGCCACCAGCAGAGTCTTAGCGAATGAAGCTTTCTTT. Its translation is CATSRVLANEAFF.

The V and J genes are TRBV2 and TRBJ2-3; D uncertain. V lost 5 bases, J lost 3 bases, and 18 bases lay in between. The CDR3 runs to 16 residues. Germline V gene sequence: CDR1 SNHLY, CDR2 FYNNEI. The CDR3 sequence is CASSLLAPTLTDTQYF. In DNA, the CDR3 is TGTGCCAGCAGTCTTCTTGCCCCGACTTTAACAGATACGCAGTATTTT. The variable domain in full, completed from reference TRBV2 and TRBJ2-3, reads EPEVTQTPSHQVTQMGQEVILRCVPISNHLYFYWYRQILGQKVEFLVSFYNNEISEKSEIFDDQFSVERPDGSNFTLKIRSTKLEDSAMYFCASSLLAPTLTDTQYFGPGTRLTVL.

The V and J genes are TRBV2 and TRBJ1-2; TRBD1 matches 9 bases. CDR3 length: 13 amino acids. V gave up 4 bases and J gave up 3 bases; unmatched junction bases: 0. Germline V gene lookup returns CDR1 SNHLY and CDR2 FYNNEI. The CDR3, as DNA: TGTGCCAGCAGTGGACAGGGGGACTATGGCTACACCTTC. As protein: CASSGQGDYGYTF.

This chain uses TRBV6-4 with TRBJ2-1; D remains ambiguous. The CDR3 length is 14 residues. Trimming took 2 bases from V and 6 from J, leaving 11 bases between them. Per germline, CDR1 MRHNA and CDR2 SNTAGT. The CDR3 coding sequence is TGTGCCAGCAGTGACACAGACCTGCCCAATGAGCAGTTCTTC. Residues: CASSDTDLPNEQFF.

This sequence joins TRBV29-1 and TRBJ2-1; tentative D call: TRBD2 (5 bases). Germline CDR1 reads SQVTM; CDR2 reads ANQGSEA. Trimming removed 1 base from V and 0 bases from J, with 7 bases in between. There are 14 residues in the CDR3. In DNA, the CDR3 is TGCAGCGTTGAAGCGGACTCCTCCTACAATGAGCAGTTCTTC. Translating it yields CSVEADSSYNEQFF.

This clone was recorded a few times. This rearrangement joins TRBV6-1 to TRBJ1-5; a possible D gene is TRBD1 (6 bases). The germline V and J ends were trimmed by 8 bases and 7 bases, with 12 bases remaining between them. Germline V CDR1 and CDR2: MNHNS, SASEGT. This CDR3 is built from 12 residues. The CDR3, as DNA: TGTGCCAGCCGGGGGGGCCGGCAGCCCCAGCATTTT. It is translated as CASRGGRQPQHF.

The chain couples TRBV9 to TRBJ2-3; possibly TRBD2 for D (5 bases). The germline V and J ends were trimmed by 0 bases and 6 bases, with 11 bases remaining between them. The length of the CDR3 is 14 residues. The germline V gene encodes CDR1 SGDLS and CDR2 YYNGEE. The CDR3 DNA reads TGTGCCAGCAGCGTAGGGATGGGAGCGGATACGCAGTATTTT. Its translation: CASSVGMGADTQYF. Full variable domain (missing parts from reference TRBV9 and TRBJ2-3): DSGVTQTPKHLITATGQRVTLRCSPRSGDLSVYWYQQSLDQGLQFLIQYYNGEERAKGNILERFSAQQFPDLHSELNLSSLELGDSALYFCASSVGMGADTQYFGPGTRLTVL.

V and J are TRBV5-1 and TRBJ1-2; possibly TRBD1 for D (5 bases). V dropped 5 bases and J dropped 2 bases, with 13 bases sitting between them. Germline lookup yields CDR1 SGHRS and CDR2 YFSETQ. The CDR3 is made up of 14 amino acids. CDR3 DNA: TGCGCCAGCAGTCCAGGGTACTCCAACTATGGCTACACCTTC. Translation gives CASSPGYSNYGYTF.

The chain employs TRBV28 and TRBJ1-2; 7 nucleotides agree with TRBD1. Germline V gene data show CDR1 as MDHEN and CDR2 as SYDVKM. Unmatched junction bases numbered 8, after V lost 7 bases and J lost 3 bases. CDR3 length: 14 residues. CDR3 protein: CASISPGQHYGYTF. CDR3 bases: TGTGCCAGCATTTCGCCGGGACAGCACTATGGCTACACCTTC.

This clone has only one observation. The chain links TRBV2 to TRBJ2-7; the match to TRBD1 covers 8 bases. CDR1 and CDR2 (germline): SNHLY, FYNNEI. V gave up 8 bases and J gave up 0 bases; unmatched junction bases: 6. The CDR3 has 14 residues. CDR3 bases: TGTGCCAGCCAGGCGGACAGGGCCTCCTACGAGCAGTACTTC. Translated: CASQADRASYEQYF.

The chain recombines TRBV5-1 with TRBJ2-1; 7 bases agree with TRBD2. Looked up from germline, CDR1 is SGHRS and CDR2 is YFSETQ. The CDR3 runs 13 residues. With 2 bases clipped from V and 8 bases from J, the junction kept 4 bases outside the gene matches. As DNA, the CDR3 is TGCGCCAGCAGCTTTCGCCGGGGGGATGAGCAGTTCTTC. Residues: CASSFRRGDEQFF.

The chain is built from TRBV7-8 and TRBJ2-2; 8 nucleotides line up with TRBD2. V shed 5 bases, J shed 4 bases, and the junction held 9 bases outside the gene matches. This CDR3 comprises 16 residues. The germline gives CDR1 SGHVS, CDR2 FQNEAQ. The CDR3 loop reads CASSRRGTRTTGELFF. The CDR3 DNA reads as TGTGCCAGCAGCCGACGCGGGACTAGAACCACCGGGGAGCTGTTTTTT.

The chain carries TRBV7-8 and TRBJ2-3; the D is unclear. This CDR3 is built from 13 residues. V was shortened by 7 bases and J by 3 bases, with 11 bases between the two germline ends. The germline CDR1 and CDR2 sequences are SGHVS and FQNEAQ. CDR3 sequence reads: CASKNGGTDTQYF. The CDR3 DNA reads as TGTGCCAGCAAAAACGGCGGAACAGATACGCAGTATTTT.

This clone was seen repeatedly, ten times or more. The chain couples TRBV6-1 to TRBJ2-7; D may be TRBD2 (6 bases). CDR1 and CDR2 (germline): MNHNS, SASEGT. Trimming shortened V by 8 bases and J by 3 bases, and 17 bases separated the two germline ends. This CDR3 has 14 residues. The CDR3 region is CASHESWGDYEQYF. CDR3 in DNA: TGTGCCAGCCACGAATCTTGGGGGGACTACGAGCAGTACTTC.

The chain uses TRBV19 and TRBJ1-1; the D is unclear. This CDR3 is built from 14 residues. Germline loops: CDR1 LNHDA, CDR2 SQIVND (reference sequence). With 3 bases removed from V and 1 base from J, the gap between germline ends came to 9 bases. The CDR3 protein is CASSIGVSNTEAFF. CDR3 bases: TGTGCCAGTAGTATCGGAGTATCGAACACTGAAGCTTTCTTT.

This chain joins TRBV7-2 and TRBJ1-2, with 9 bases identical to TRBD1. Germline values: CDR1 SGHTA, CDR2 FQGNSA. Trimming took 4 bases from V and 2 from J; bases not matched to a gene: 5. The CDR3 sequence is 15 residues long. CDR3 amino acids: CASSSYRGRNYGYTF. In DNA form, the CDR3 reads TGTGCCAGCAGCTCATACAGGGGGCGAAACTATGGCTACACCTTC.

The chain has TRBV2 and TRBJ2-7; the match to TRBD2 covers 11 bases. The CDR3 runs 22 residues. The ends lost 2 bases at V and 1 base at J; junction bases unmatched: 22. Germline assignment: CDR1 SNHLY and CDR2 FYNNEI. The CDR3 DNA reads TGTGCCAGCAGTGAACGCCGGCCGGGGGCGGGTAGCGGGAGGGCCGGGTCCTACGAGCAGTACTTC. Its translation is CASSERRPGAGSGRAGSYEQYF.

The CDR3 nucleotides read TGCGCCAGCAGCCAGACCCCATCCGGGGGCACTGAAGCTTTCTTT. This encodes CASSQTPSGGTEAFF. The chain employs TRBV5-1 and TRBJ1-1, with D possibly matching TRBD1 (5 bases). The CDR3 extends over 15 amino acids. In germline, CDR1 is SGHRS, CDR2 YFSETQ. V lost 4 bases and J 4 bases, leaving 17 bases between the germline ends.

The chain employs TRBV6-5 and TRBJ1-1; 7 bases are shared with TRBD1. This CDR3 is built from 16 residues. Germline values: CDR1 MNHEY, CDR2 SVGAGI. After removal of 0 bases from V and 1 base from J, the junction contained 5 bases not matched to a gene. The CDR3 loop is CASSYSQGGPNTEAFF. DNA of the CDR3: TGTGCCAGCAGTTACTCTCAGGGGGGCCCGAACACTGAAGCTTTCTTT.

This rearrangement joins TRBV7-9 to TRBJ1-5, with D uncertain. CDR3 length equals 17 residues. V was cut by 5 bases and J by 1 base, with 18 bases left in between. Germline V gene data show CDR1 as SEHNR and CDR2 as FQNEAQ (reference sequence). CDR3 sequence reads: CASSLYRDRLSNQPQHF. The DNA for the CDR3 is TGTGCCAGCAGCCTATACAGAGACCGCTTGAGCAATCAGCCCCAGCATTTT. The full variable domain, with the rest looked up from reference TRBV7-9 and TRBJ1-5, is DTGVSQNPRHKITKRGQNVTFRCDPISEHNRLYWYRQTLGQGPEFLTYFQNEAQLEKSRLLSDRFSAERPKGSFSTLEIQRTEQGDSAMYLCASSLYRDRLSNQPQHFGDGTRLSIL.

This chain connects TRBV28 to TRBJ2-5, with D possibly TRBD1 on 5 matching bases. In germline, CDR1 is MDHEN, CDR2 SYDVKM. The CDR3 spans 15 residues. With 3 bases removed from V and 4 bases from J, the gap between germline ends came to 15 bases. As DNA, the CDR3 is TGTGCCAGCAGTTTGGAACGCCCTAGGGGAGAGACCCAGTACTTC. It encodes CASSLERPRGETQYF. The entire variable domain, with the rest obtained from reference TRBV28 and TRBJ2-5, is as follows: DVKVTQSSRYLVKRTGEKVFLECVQDMDHENMFWYRQDPGLGLRLIYFSYDVKMKEKGDIPEGYSVSREKKERFSLILESASTNQTSMYLCASSLERPRGETQYFGPGTRLLVL.

The V call is TRBV5-1, the J call TRBJ2-5, with D hard to call. Between the trimmed V and J ends, which lost 5 bases and 5 bases, there was a span of 13 bases. The V gene's germline CDR1 is SGHRS and CDR2 YFSETQ. The CDR3 consists of 13 residues. The CDR3 DNA is TGCGCCAGCAGTCAAACAGCAGGCGAGACCCAGTACTTC. As protein: CASSQTAGETQYF.

A remark on this clone: Its ends do not fully match the called genes, so a read error is possible. Here the CDR3 reads CASSYGAQDRVFAF. The DNA for the CDR3 is TGTGCCAGCAGTTACGGAGCCCAGGACAGGGTGTTCGCCTTC. This chain joins TRBV6-5 and TRBJ1-2; 8 bases agree with TRBD1. The CDR3 extends over 14 amino acids. Germline lookup yields CDR1 MNHEY and CDR2 SVGAGI.

The chain couples TRBV5-1 to TRBJ2-3, with D unresolved. Per germline, CDR1 SGHRS and CDR2 YFSETQ. V lost 3 bases and J lost 5, with 4 bases in between. This CDR3 spans 11 amino acids. CDR3 residues: CASSSQDTQYF. The CDR3, as DNA: TGCGCCAGCAGCTCCCAAGATACGCAGTATTTT.